These 21 T cell receptor beta chains were all obtained from the same sample, sequenced in a study of CD8 T cells in Susac syndrome. Reverse transcription of roughly 0.5 to 1 ug RNA was carried out with random hexamers. One entry per CDR3 protein, called by TCRdb with MiXCR from the immunoSEQ multiplex PCR reads. The repertoire holds approximately 170,000 distinct CDR3 sequences, with roughly 94% as singletons. Sequenced input: CD4+ T cells from PBMCs. Receptors were obtained from a human donor in good health.

The chain recombines TRBV3-1 with TRBJ2-5; D assignment may be TRBD1 or TRBD2 (6 bases each). CDR1 and CDR2 (germline): LGHDT, YNNKEL (reference sequence). Between the trimmed V and J ends, which lost 1 base and 4 bases, there was a span of 19 bases. This CDR3 comprises 17 residues. The CDR3 sequence: CASSQGWRTGRSETQYF. In DNA, the CDR3 is TGTGCCAGCAGCCAAGGATGGAGAACAGGGAGGTCAGAGACCCAGTACTTC.

The chain carries TRBV2 and TRBJ2-2, with 8 nucleotides matching TRBD2. CDR3 length: 16 residues. The J segment lost 6 bases and the V segment lost 1 base, leaving 7 bases of the junction unmatched. Germline CDR1 is SNHLY and CDR2 is FYNNEI. DNA for the CDR3: TGTGCCAGCAGTGAAGAGGTAGCGGGATTGTCCGGGGAGCTGTTTTTT. This translates into CASSEEVAGLSGELFF.

This rearrangement joins TRBV24-1 to TRBJ1-1; no firm D call. The CDR3 is made up of 13 amino acids. Per the germline V gene, CDR1 is KGHDR and CDR2 is SFDVKD. Trimming removed 7 bases at V and 1 base at J, with 9 bases between. The CDR3 DNA reads TGTGCCACCAGGACCTCAGCGAACACTGAAGCTTTCTTT. Translation: CATRTSANTEAFF.

This clonotype has just one count. The V call is TRBV30, the J call TRBJ2-2, with D uncertain. V was cut by 0 bases and J by 5 bases, with 4 bases left in between. The CDR3 consists of 12 residues. CDR1 is GTSNPN and CDR2 is SVGIG in the germline V gene (reference sequence). The CDR3, as DNA: TGTGCCTGGAGTGTATCAACCGGGGAGCTGTTTTTT. Encoded protein: CAWSVSTGELFF.

The rearrangement uses TRBV6-5 and TRBJ2-3, with 7 bases aligning to TRBD2. V lost 5 bases, J lost 4 bases, and 9 bases stayed unmatched. Per germline, CDR1 MNHEY and CDR2 SVGAGI. CDR3 length equals 15 residues. CDR3 protein: CASSRRASGSDTQYF. CDR3 in DNA: TGTGCCAGCAGTCGACGAGCTAGCGGATCAGATACGCAGTATTTT.

This CDR3 reads CASSYRDRENNEQFF. As DNA, the CDR3 is TGTGCCAGCAGCTACCGGGACAGGGAGAACAATGAGCAGTTCTTC. The gene calls are TRBV5-5 and TRBJ2-1, with 9 bases that match TRBD1. The CDR3 has 15 amino acids. The J segment lost 5 bases and the V segment lost 3 bases, leaving 6 bases of the junction unmatched. Germline V gene sequence: CDR1 SGHKS, CDR2 YYEKEE (reference sequence).

The rearrangement links TRBV5-4 to TRBJ2-6; D unresolved. Per germline, CDR1 SGHNT and CDR2 YYREEE (reference sequence). Trimming pared 0 bases from V and 0 bases from J, leaving 10 bases between. The CDR3 is made up of 17 amino acids. The CDR3 loop is CASSLVPPRSGANVLTF. The CDR3 region has the DNA TGTGCCAGCAGCTTGGTTCCCCCCCGCTCTGGGGCCAACGTCCTGACTTTC.

This chain connects TRBV3-1 to TRBJ2-7; D tentatively fits TRBD1 or TRBD2 (5 bases each). CDR1 and CDR2 from the germline V gene are LGHDT and YNNKEL (reference sequence). This CDR3 has 13 residues. V lost 1 base and J 5 bases, leaving 9 bases between the germline ends. The CDR3 protein is CASSQGGSNEQYF. The CDR3 region has the DNA TGTGCCAGCAGCCAAGGGGGGTCTAACGAGCAGTACTTC.

The rearrangement joins TRBV5-1 to TRBJ2-5, with 7 bases lining up with TRBD1. CDR3 length: 14 amino acids. The V gene end was trimmed by 4 bases and the J gene end by 3 bases; junction bases not matched to a gene: 6. Germline CDR1 is SGHRS and CDR2 is YFSETQ. CDR3 sequence (DNA): TGCGCCAGCAGCATCGCCGGGACAGAAGAGACCCAGTACTTC. As protein: CASSIAGTEETQYF.

The J gene is TRBJ1-2, the V gene TRBV25-1; D remains ambiguous. V was cut by 5 bases and J by 4 bases, with 14 bases left in between. Germline V CDR1 and CDR2: MGHDK, SYGVNS. CDR3 size: 14 residues. This chain's CDR3 is CASSSYEGGYGYTF. For the CDR3, the DNA is TGTGCCAGCAGTAGTTATGAGGGAGGCTATGGCTACACCTTC.

This rearrangement joins TRBV25-1 to TRBJ2-1; D is ambiguous. The CDR3 totals 16 residues. With 3 bases removed from V and 0 bases from J, the gap between germline ends came to 12 bases. CDR1 MGHDK and CDR2 SYGVNS come from the germline V gene. The CDR3 is CASSDPTASSYNEQFF. In DNA, the CDR3 is TGTGCCAGCAGTGACCCGACCGCGAGCTCCTACAATGAGCAGTTCTTC.

The chain links TRBV5-4 to TRBJ2-3; 16 positions match TRBD2. The CDR3 is 17 residues long. With V trimmed by 3 bases and J by 5 bases, 6 bases remained unmatched. From germline, CDR1 is SGHNT and CDR2 YYREEE (reference sequence). The CDR3 region is CASSSGTSGGARDTQYF. The CDR3 bases are TGTGCCAGCAGCTCCGGGACTAGCGGGGGGGCGAGAGATACGCAGTATTTT.

The chain carries TRBV29-1 and TRBJ2-2; 10 nucleotides align to TRBD2. The germline gives CDR1 SQVTM, CDR2 ANQGSEA. The CDR3 is 15 residues long. Trimming removed 6 bases from V and 6 bases from J; junction bases left unmatched: 10. In nucleotides, the CDR3 is TGCAGCGTGTCCCAACTAGCGGGAAAGGCCGGGGAGCTGTTTTTT. Translated, it gives CSVSQLAGKAGELFF.

The chain is built from TRBV19 and TRBJ1-2; D gene ambiguous. Trimming shortened V by 2 bases and J by 2 bases, and 12 bases separated the two germline ends. Germline CDR1 is LNHDA and CDR2 is SQIVND (reference sequence). This CDR3 is built from 15 residues. The CDR3 DNA is TGTGCCAGTAGTATAAACCCGACGGTGAACTATGGCTACACCTTC. It yields the protein CASSINPTVNYGYTF.

This clonotype was recorded only once. J is TRBJ2-5 and V is TRBV28; no firm D call. The germline gives CDR1 MDHEN, CDR2 SYDVKM. V shed 7 bases and J shed 2 bases, with 11 bases lying between them. This CDR3 spans 13 amino acids. The CDR3 sequence: CASTRARQETQYF. Written as DNA, the CDR3 is TGTGCCAGCACTAGGGCCCGACAAGAGACCCAGTACTTC.

J is TRBJ2-3 and V is TRBV12-3 or TRBV12-4; 12 bases are shared with TRBD2. J lost 4 bases, V lost 3 bases, and 5 bases had no gene match. The CDR3 is made up of 16 amino acids. CDR3 DNA sequence: TGTGCCAGCAGTTTCTCACTAGCGGGAGGAGCAGATACGCAGTATTTT. This sequence encodes CASSFSLAGGADTQYF.

The J gene is TRBJ2-3, the V gene TRBV6-6; D not resolved. The CDR3 contains 15 residues. Germline V lookup: CDR1 MNHNY, CDR2 SVGAGI (reference sequence). Trimming removed 5 bases at V and 5 bases at J, with 17 bases between. CDR3 sequence: CASSHQAGSGDTQYF. The CDR3 nucleotides read TGTGCCAGCAGTCACCAGGCAGGATCTGGAGATACGCAGTATTTT.

The V and J genes are TRBV20-1 and TRBJ2-2; D gene ambiguous. Deletions cut 3 bases from V and 4 bases from J, with 15 bases between. The CDR3 has 15 amino acids. CDR1 and CDR2 (germline): DFQATT, SNEGSKA (reference sequence). In nucleotides, the CDR3 is TGCAGTGCTAGTGGTTCCCGTGGTGGCACCGGGGAGCTGTTTTTT. As protein: CSASGSRGGTGELFF.

This chain connects TRBV12-3 or TRBV12-4 to TRBJ2-7, with a tentative D call TRBD1 (6 bases). The CDR3 has 14 amino acids. V gave up 5 bases and J gave up 0 bases, with 11 bases separating them. As DNA, the CDR3 is TGTGCCAGCAGTGGGGGCTATAGCTCCTACGAGCAGTACTTC. It yields the protein CASSGGYSSYEQYF.

The chain uses TRBV6-2 or TRBV6-3 and TRBJ2-7; 7 positions match TRBD2. The junction had 9 bases not matched to a gene; V was cut back by 5 bases and J by 2 bases. Per the germline V gene, CDR1 is MNHEY and CDR2 is SVGEGT. CDR3 length equals 15 residues. This CDR3 is CASSGRAPAPYEQYF. In DNA form, the CDR3 reads TGTGCCAGCAGTGGGAGGGCGCCAGCCCCCTACGAGCAGTACTTC.

The chain joins TRBV29-1 to TRBJ2-7, with D perhaps matching TRBD1 (5 bases). V lost 4 bases, J lost 0 bases, and 7 bases lay in between. The CDR3 is 12 residues long. Germline CDR1 and CDR2: SQVTM and ANQGSEA. The CDR3 region is CSVGTHSYEQYF. CDR3 nucleotide sequence: TGCAGCGTTGGGACACACTCCTACGAGCAGTACTTC.